One and the same sample provided the 20 T cell receptor beta chains below, sequenced in a study of T cells in Graves' hyperthyroidism and ophthalmopathy (dated by TCRdb to the late 2010s). The library was generated by multiplex PCR. Sequenced using an Illumina HiSeq 2000. Amplification of TCR beta CDR3 regions was carried out from RNA transcripts. The TCR CDR3 was subjected to a first round of RT-PCR using the HTBI primer set and the Qiagen OneStep RT-PCR kit. The public reads were reprocessed in TCRdb via fastp at Q25 and MiXCR, keeping in-frame beta chains. Identical CDR3 protein sequences are pooled into one entry, listed with their most common genes and DNA. This sample has approximately 590,000 distinct CDR3 sequences in its table, and roughly 14% of those were observed once. The ten largest clonotypes hold around 6.6% of the sample. The source material was blood. The receptors were sampled from a woman aged 25-40 years with Graves' hyperthyroidism.

This chain joins TRBV10-3 and TRBJ2-7; the match to TRBD2 covers 11 bases. CDR1 is ENHRY, CDR2 SYGVKD, per germline. Trimming cost V 2 bases and J 2 bases; bases outside gene matches: 5. The CDR3 consists of 16 residues. CDR3 amino acids: CAISETSGRLTYEQYF. The CDR3, as DNA: TGTGCCATCAGTGAGACTAGCGGGAGACTAACCTACGAGCAGTACTTC.

The chain carries TRBV3-1 and TRBJ1-6, with 7 bases lining up with TRBD1. Unmatched junction bases numbered 13, after V lost 8 bases and J lost 9 bases. The V gene's germline CDR1 is LGHDT and CDR2 YNNKEL (reference sequence). The CDR3 contains 15 residues. CDR3 region: CASQPQGQGLSPLHF. The CDR3 DNA sequence: TGTGCCAGCCAGCCACAGGGGCAGGGGCTTTCACCCCTCCACTTT.

In its sample, this clonotype was seen many times. The chain employs TRBV7-2 and TRBJ2-7; 7 bases agree with TRBD2. The trim removed 0 bases at V and 2 bases at J, leaving 1 base unmatched. The CDR3 runs 14 residues. The germline gives CDR1 SGHTA, CDR2 FQGNSA. CDR3 bases: TGTGCCAGCAGCTTAGCGGCGGGGGCCTACGAGCAGTACTTC. This sequence encodes CASSLAAGAYEQYF.

The V gene is TRBV19, the J gene TRBJ2-7; D tentatively reads TRBD1 or TRBD2 (5 bases each). Germline V gene sequence: CDR1 LNHDA, CDR2 SQIVND (reference sequence). V was trimmed by 9 bases and J by 1 base, leaving 13 bases between them. The CDR3 length is 13 residues. The CDR3 spells CARPGPRSYEQYF. CDR3 bases: TGTGCCAGACCGGGACCAAGATCCTACGAGCAGTACTTC.

The chain combines TRBV9 with TRBJ2-7, with D perhaps matching TRBD1 (6 bases). V dropped 3 bases and J dropped 0 bases, with 10 bases sitting between them. The CDR3 runs to 14 residues. Germline V gives CDR1 SGDLS, CDR2 YYNGEE. The CDR3 nucleotides are TGTGCCAGCAGCGGCCAGGGGCCCTCCTACGAGCAGTACTTC. Amino acid sequence: CASSGQGPSYEQYF.

The rearrangement joins TRBV7-9 to TRBJ2-7; 13 bases are shared with TRBD2. The CDR3 has 17 residues. Germline V gene lookup returns CDR1 SEHNR and CDR2 FQNEAQ (reference sequence). V dropped 4 bases and J dropped 3; count of bases not matched to a gene: 9. DNA of the CDR3: TGTGCCAGCAGCTCACAACTAGCGGGAGGGGAAGGCTACGAGCAGTACTTC. Its translation: CASSSQLAGGEGYEQYF.

In its sample, this clonotype was seen a few times. The chain employs TRBV2 and TRBJ2-2; 7 bases match TRBD2. The CDR3 is 16 residues long. Trimming at V came to 1 base and at J to 1 base, leaving 3 bases not matched to a gene. The germline V gene encodes CDR1 SNHLY and CDR2 FYNNEI. Here the CDR3 DNA reads TGTGCCAGCAGTGAAGTAGGACTAGGGAACACCGGGGAGCTGTTTTTT. The encoded protein is CASSEVGLGNTGELFF.

The chain joins TRBV29-1 to TRBJ1-5; no reliable D call. Germline values: CDR1 SQVTM, CDR2 ANQGSEA. The ends were cut back, 6 bases at V and 1 base at J, with 13 bases in the middle. CDR3 length: 14 amino acids. The CDR3 DNA reads TGCAGCGTCATGACCGAGGCGAGCAATCAGCCCCAGCATTTT. It encodes CSVMTEASNQPQHF.

This clonotype was picked up many times. This chain joins TRBV27 and TRBJ2-1; D perhaps matches TRBD2 (5 bases). Germline V gene sequence: CDR1 MNHEY, CDR2 SMNVEV (reference sequence). Trimming stripped 6 bases from V and 0 bases from J, with 15 bases between. This CDR3 is 16 amino acids long. The CDR3 DNA is TGTGCCAGCAGCTCGGCGGGCATCTACTCCTACAATGAGCAGTTCTTC. Protein sequence: CASSSAGIYSYNEQFF.

This clonotype was found many times. The V and J genes are TRBV7-2 and TRBJ2-5, with TRBD2 as a possible D gene (5 bases). V was shortened by 2 bases and J by 10 bases, with 8 bases between the two germline ends. Germline-derived CDR1 and CDR2 are SGHTA and FQGNSA. The CDR3 runs to 11 residues. The CDR3 protein is CASSLTAVQYF. In DNA, the CDR3 is TGTGCCAGCAGCTTAACAGCGGTCCAGTACTTC.

This clonotype was detected many times. The J gene is TRBJ1-2, the V gene TRBV27; the D gene is possibly TRBD1 (5 bases). V was clipped by 5 bases and J by 2 bases, with 9 bases between them. The CDR3 has 13 residues. From germline, CDR1 is MNHEY and CDR2 SMNVEV (reference sequence). The CDR3 loop reads CASSVGENYGYTF. The CDR3, as DNA: TGTGCCAGCAGTGTAGGGGAAAACTATGGCTACACCTTC.

This clonotype was observed many times. The J gene is TRBJ2-7, the V gene TRBV3-1, with TRBD2 as a possible D gene (5 bases). V was trimmed by 1 base and J by 2 bases, leaving 6 bases between them. CDR3 length equals 13 residues. Germline CDR1 reads LGHDT; CDR2 reads YNNKEL (reference sequence). In DNA form, the CDR3 reads TGTGCCAGCAGCCAAGCGGGGACCTACGAGCAGTACTTC. Amino acid sequence: CASSQAGTYEQYF.

This clonotype has a count of ten or more. CDR3 in DNA: TGCGCCAGCAGCTTCGGACAGGTATCGGAGACCCAGTACTTC. Translating it yields CASSFGQVSETQYF. The V call is TRBV5-1, the J call TRBJ2-5; 7 bases are a match to TRBD1. The V and J ends lost 2 bases and 5 bases, in that order; junction bases with no gene match: 6. There are 14 residues in the CDR3. CDR1 is SGHRS, CDR2 YFSETQ, per germline.

Ten or more counts support this clonotype. The rearrangement links TRBV18 to TRBJ2-2; D is ambiguous. The CDR3 length is 12 residues. V lost 4 bases and J 6 bases, leaving 6 bases between the germline ends. CDR1 and CDR2 (germline): KGHSH, LQKENI. The CDR3 nucleotides read TGTGCCAGCTCACGACTCTCCGGGGAGCTGTTTTTT. Translating gives CASSRLSGELFF.

This clonotype was observed many times. The chain has TRBV11-1 and TRBJ2-7; 8 nucleotides agree with TRBD1. The junction had 8 bases not matched to a gene; V was cut back by 1 base and J by 3 bases. The CDR3 has 16 amino acids. Germline V gives CDR1 SGHAT, CDR2 FQDESV (reference sequence). CDR3 protein: CASSLVSRTGFYEQYF. The CDR3 DNA reads TGTGCCAGCAGCTTAGTCTCCAGGACAGGGTTCTACGAGCAGTACTTC.

In its sample, this clonotype was seen many times. The gene calls are TRBV13 and TRBJ2-1; D unresolved. Looked up from germline, CDR1 is PRHDT and CDR2 is FYEKMQ (reference sequence). The CDR3 runs 13 residues. Trimming took off 5 bases at V and 12 bases at J, with 17 bases between the two ends. The CDR3, as DNA: TGTGCCAGCAGCCCCGCTCCTGCGCTGGGGCAGTTCTTC. Its protein is CASSPAPALGQFF.

The V call is TRBV30, the J call TRBJ2-3; 7 bases map to TRBD2. CDR1 GTSNPN and CDR2 SVGIG come from the germline V gene (reference sequence). The CDR3 loop spans 16 amino acids. V shed 2 bases and J 6 bases; nucleotides not matched to a gene: 14. CDR3 protein: CAWSQISGGPGDTQYF. For the CDR3, the DNA is TGTGCCTGGAGTCAAATATCGGGAGGACCTGGTGATACGCAGTATTTT.

The gene calls are TRBV29-1 and TRBJ2-7; the match to TRBD1 covers 8 bases. Per the germline V gene, CDR1 is SQVTM and CDR2 is ANQGSEA. The CDR3 is made up of 12 amino acids. The ends lost 7 bases at V and 4 bases at J; junction bases unmatched: 6. Written as DNA, the CDR3 is TGCAGCGGGGGGACAGGAGATTACGAGCAGTACTTC. Residues: CSGGTGDYEQYF.

This clonotype was seen at least ten times. The chain has TRBV24-1 and TRBJ2-2; 7 bases align to TRBD1. The V gene's germline CDR1 is KGHDR and CDR2 SFDVKD. V was pared by 1 base and J by 2 bases, with 6 bases of the junction left unmatched. The CDR3 spans 17 residues. The CDR3 is CATSDFQTGLNTGELFF. The CDR3 DNA reads TGTGCCACCAGTGATTTTCAGACAGGGCTCAACACCGGGGAGCTGTTTTTT.

This clonotype was observed many times. The J gene is TRBJ1-2, the V gene TRBV6-1; the match to TRBD1 covers 8 bases. Losses at the gene ends were 5 bases for V and 8 bases for J; bases not matched to a gene: 10. Germline CDR1 reads MNHNS; CDR2 reads SASEGT. There are 14 residues in the CDR3. This CDR3 is CASSNTGGQRGYTF. The CDR3 coding sequence is TGTGCCAGCAGTAATACAGGGGGACAGCGAGGCTACACCTTC.